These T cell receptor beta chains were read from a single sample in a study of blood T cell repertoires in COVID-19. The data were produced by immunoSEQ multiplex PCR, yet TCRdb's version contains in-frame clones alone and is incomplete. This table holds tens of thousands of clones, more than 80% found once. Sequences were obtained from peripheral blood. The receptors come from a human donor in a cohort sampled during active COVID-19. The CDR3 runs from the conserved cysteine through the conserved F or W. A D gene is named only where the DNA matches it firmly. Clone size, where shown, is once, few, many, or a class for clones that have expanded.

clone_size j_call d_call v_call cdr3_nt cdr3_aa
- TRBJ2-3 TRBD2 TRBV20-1 TGCAGTGCTAGTGCTAGCGGGAGACGCACAGATACGCAGTATTTT CSASASGRRTDTQYF
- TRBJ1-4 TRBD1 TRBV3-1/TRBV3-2 TGTGCCAGCAGTTTCATCCCGGGACAGGGGCGAGGGCAAAATGAAAAACTGTTTTTT CASSFIPGQGRGQNEKLFF
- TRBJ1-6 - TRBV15 TGTGCCACCAGCAGACAGGGTGGGGCCCTTAATTCACCCCTCCACTTT CATSRQGGALNSPLHF
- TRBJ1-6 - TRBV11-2 TGTGCCAGCAGCTTAGGGCCGGGGGGTTCACCCCTCCACTTT CASSLGPGGSPLHF
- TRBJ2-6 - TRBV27 TGTGCCAGCACTGTGAGCTCTGGGGCCAACGTCCTGACTTTC CASTVSSGANVLTF
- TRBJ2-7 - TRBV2 TGTGCCAGCAGTGAGTTGGGGCCCAGCCAATTATACGAGCAGTACTTC CASSELGPSQLYEQYF
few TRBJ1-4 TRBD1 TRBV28 TGTGCCAGCAGTGTGGGACAGCCTAATGAAAAACTGTTTTTT CASSVGQPNEKLFF
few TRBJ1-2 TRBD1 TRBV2 TGTGCCAGCAAAAACAGGGGCCCCTGGGGCTACACCTTC CASKNRGPWGYTF
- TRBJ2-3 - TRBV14 TGTGCCAGCAGCCAAGGAGTCTTGCGCACAGATACGCAGTATTTT CASSQGVLRTDTQYF
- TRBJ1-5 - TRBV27 TGTGCCAGCAGTCGGGACAATCAGCCCCAGCATTTT CASSRDNQPQHF
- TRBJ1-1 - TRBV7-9 TGTGCCAGCATGGGAGCCTACGTAACTGAAGCTTTCTTT CASMGAYVTEAFF
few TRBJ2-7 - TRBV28 TGTGCCAGCAGCTCGGGGGAGCAACTTTACGAGCAGTACTTC CASSSGEQLYEQYF
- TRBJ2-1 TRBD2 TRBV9 TGTGCCAGCAGCGTAGAAAGTGGGAGGGGCGATGAGCAGTTCTTC CASSVESGRGDEQFF
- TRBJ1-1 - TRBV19 TGTGCCAGTAGCTTAAACACTGAAGCTTTCTTT CASSLNTEAFF
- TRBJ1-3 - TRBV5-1 TGCGCCAGCAGCCCAAACGCAGGGTCGGGAAACACCATATATTTT CASSPNAGSGNTIYF
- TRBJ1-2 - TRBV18 TGTGCCAGCTCACCGGCACAGGGTCGTAACTATGGCTACACCTTC CASSPAQGRNYGYTF
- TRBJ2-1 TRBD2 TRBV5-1 TGCGCCAGCAGCTTGGGACTAGCGGGAGTAGATGAGCAGTTCTTC CASSLGLAGVDEQFF
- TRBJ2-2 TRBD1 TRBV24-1 TGTGCCACCAGTGATATCCAGGGGGTCGGGGAGCTGTTTTTT CATSDIQGVGELFF
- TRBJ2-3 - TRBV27 TGTGCCAGCAGTTGGTCGGTCGTGCGTCCGGATACGCAGTATTTT CASSWSVVRPDTQYF
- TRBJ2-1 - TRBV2 TGTGCCAGCAGTCCGGACAGTAACTCCTACAATGAGCAGTTCTTC CASSPDSNSYNEQFF
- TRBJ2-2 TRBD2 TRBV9 TGTGCCAGCGGTAAAGGGAGCGGGGACACCGGGGAGCTGTTTTTT CASGKGSGDTGELFF
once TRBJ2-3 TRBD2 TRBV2 TGTGCCAGCAGTACTTTCGTAGCGGGGGGCAACACAGATACGCAGTATTTT CASSTFVAGGNTDTQYF
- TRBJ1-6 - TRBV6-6 TGTGCCAGCAGTTACTCCGAGGGTAATTCACCCCTCCACTTT CASSYSEGNSPLHF
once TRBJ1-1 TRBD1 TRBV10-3 TGTGCCATCAGGACAGGGGGCACTGAAGCTTTCTTT CAIRTGGTEAFF
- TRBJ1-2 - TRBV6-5 TGTGCCAGCAGACAGAACTATGGCTACACCTTC CASRQNYGYTF
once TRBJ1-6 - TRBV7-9 TGTGCCAGCAGCTTCGGGAGGGCGAGTTCACCCCTCCACTTT CASSFGRASSPLHF
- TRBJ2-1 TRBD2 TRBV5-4 TGTGCCAGCAGCCCCTCTGCTGCGGGAGGGCCAGGGAGGGAGCAGTTCTTC CASSPSAAGGPGREQFF
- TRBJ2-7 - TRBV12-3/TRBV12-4 TGTGCCAGCAGTTTAGTGGGAGGGGGGCAGTACTTC CASSLVGGGQYF
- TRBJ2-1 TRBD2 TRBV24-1 TGTGCCACCAGTGAGTCTGCGGGAGAGGTTGAGCAGTTCTTC CATSESAGEVEQFF
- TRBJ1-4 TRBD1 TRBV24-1 TGTGCCACCAGTGACCCCGCTCAGGGGGTGGTGGGAAAACTGTTTTTT CATSDPAQGVVGKLFF
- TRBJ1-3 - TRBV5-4 TGTGCCAGCAGCTTGGCCGGGAGCCGAAACACCATATATTTT CASSLAGSRNTIYF
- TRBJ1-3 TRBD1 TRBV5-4 TGTGCCAGCAGTCCCCAGACAGGGGCTGGAAACACCATATATTTT CASSPQTGAGNTIYF
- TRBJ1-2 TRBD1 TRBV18 TGTGCCAGCTTCCGGGACAGGGATCAGGCCATGCATGGCTACACCTTC CASFRDRDQAMHGYTF
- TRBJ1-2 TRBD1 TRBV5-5 TGTGCCAGCAGCTTTGGCCGACAGGGCGGGAAGGGCTACACCTTC CASSFGRQGGKGYTF
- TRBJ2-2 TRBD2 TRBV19 TGTGCCAGTAGTATAGATGGGACTAGCGGGAAGCTGTTTTTT CASSIDGTSGKLFF
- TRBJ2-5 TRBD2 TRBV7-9 TGTGCCAGCAGCCTTCAAAGGACTAGCGGGAGCGATGAGACCCAGTACTTC CASSLQRTSGSDETQYF
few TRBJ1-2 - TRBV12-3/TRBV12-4 TGTGCCAGCAGTTTCGGCAGGGACTATGGCTACACCTTC CASSFGRDYGYTF
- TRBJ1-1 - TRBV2 TGTGCCAGCAGGACCGGGGGACGGAACACTGAAGCTTTCTTT CASRTGGRNTEAFF
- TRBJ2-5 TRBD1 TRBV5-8 TGTGCCAGCAGCTTGACCGGACAGGGAAGGGAGACCCAGTACTTC CASSLTGQGRETQYF
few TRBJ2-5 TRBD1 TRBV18 TGTGCCAGCTCACGACAGGGAAGAGAGACCCAGTACTTC CASSRQGRETQYF
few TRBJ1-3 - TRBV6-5 TGTGCCAGCCAGGCTAGCACCGGAGGCACCATATATTTT CASQASTGGTIYF
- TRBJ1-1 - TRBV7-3 TGTGCCAGCAAGAGGGATTCGGACACTGAAGCTTTCTTT CASKRDSDTEAFF
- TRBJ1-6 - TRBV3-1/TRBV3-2 TGTGCCAGCAGCCTCTCGGGGGGGGTGGGATCACCCCTCCACTTT CASSLSGGVGSPLHF
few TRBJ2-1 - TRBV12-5 TGTGCTAGTGGCCTTAGCCGGAGGGCCTCCTACAATGAGCAGTTCTTC CASGLSRRASYNEQFF
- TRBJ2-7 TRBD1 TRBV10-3 TGTGCCATCAGTCCGGGACAGGGCTACGAGCAGTACTTC CAISPGQGYEQYF
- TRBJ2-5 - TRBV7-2 TGTGCCAGCAGCACCGGGTGGGAGGTCCAGTACTTC CASSTGWEVQYF
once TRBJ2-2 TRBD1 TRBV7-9 TGTGCCAGCAGCTTACAACAGGGGACCGGGGAGCTGTTTTTT CASSLQQGTGELFF
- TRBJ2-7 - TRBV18 TGTGCCAGCTCTTTATCCCCGGACAGTTCCTACGAGCAGTACTTC CASSLSPDSSYEQYF
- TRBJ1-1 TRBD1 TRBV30 TGTGCCTGGAGTGTAGGGACAGTGAACACTGAAGCTTTCTTT CAWSVGTVNTEAFF
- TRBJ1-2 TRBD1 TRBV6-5 TGTGCCAGCAGTTACAGGGACAGGGACTATGGCTACACCTTC CASSYRDRDYGYTF
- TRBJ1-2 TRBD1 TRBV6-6 TGTGCCAGCAGTCCACAGGGGGCGAACTTGTTAAACTATGGCTACACCTTC CASSPQGANLLNYGYTF
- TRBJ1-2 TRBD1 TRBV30 TGTGCCTGGATCCGGGACAGGGGAGATGGCTACACCTTC CAWIRDRGDGYTF
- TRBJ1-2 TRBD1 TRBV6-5 TGTGCCAGCAGTTTGACATCGGGACAGGGCGGGGGCTACACCTTC CASSLTSGQGGGYTF
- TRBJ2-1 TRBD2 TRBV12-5 TGTGCTAGTGGGGGGACTAGCGGGGTTTACAATGAGCAGTTCTTC CASGGTSGVYNEQFF
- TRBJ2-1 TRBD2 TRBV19 TGTGCCAGTAGCGGGAGGGCCTACAATGAGCAGTTCTTC CASSGRAYNEQFF
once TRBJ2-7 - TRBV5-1 TGCGCCAGCAGCCCAACACAGGGCTCCTACGAGCAGTACTTC CASSPTQGSYEQYF
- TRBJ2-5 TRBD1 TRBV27 TGTGCCAGCAGTTTATGGAACAGGGGGCAAGGAGAGACCCAGTACTTC CASSLWNRGQGETQYF
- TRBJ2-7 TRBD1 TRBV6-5 TGTGCCAGCGGCCGGACAGGCGGCTACGAGCAGTACTTC CASGRTGGYEQYF
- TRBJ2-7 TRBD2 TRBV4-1 TGCGCCAGCAGCCTTGTTGGGACTAGCGGGAGGTTCCACGAGCAGTACTTC CASSLVGTSGRFHEQYF